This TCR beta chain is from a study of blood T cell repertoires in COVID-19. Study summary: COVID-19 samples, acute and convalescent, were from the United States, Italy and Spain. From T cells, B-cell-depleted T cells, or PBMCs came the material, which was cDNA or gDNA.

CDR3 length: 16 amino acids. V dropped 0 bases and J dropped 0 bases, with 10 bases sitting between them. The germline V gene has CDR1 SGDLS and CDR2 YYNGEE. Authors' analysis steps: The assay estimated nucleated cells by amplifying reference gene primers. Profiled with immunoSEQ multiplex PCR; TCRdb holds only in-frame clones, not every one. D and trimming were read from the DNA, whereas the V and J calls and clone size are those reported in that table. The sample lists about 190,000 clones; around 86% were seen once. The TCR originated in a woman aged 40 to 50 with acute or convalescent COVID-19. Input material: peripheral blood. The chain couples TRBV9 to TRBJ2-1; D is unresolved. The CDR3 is CASSVAYVSSYNEQFF. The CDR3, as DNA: TGTGCCAGCAGCGTAGCATACGTGAGCTCCTACAATGAGCAGTTCTTC.